The sequence of this T cell receptor beta chain was determined in a study of Tregs in tolerant kidney transplant recipients. The protocol was immunoSEQ multiplex PCR, while the TCRdb copy is restricted to in-frame clones and leaves out a portion. The sample comprises tens of thousands of clones, 80% to 90% of which are singletons, and under 2.5% rests with the top ten. The germline V gene has CDR1 LNHDA and CDR2 SQIVND (reference sequence). This CDR3 is built from 13 residues. The V and J ends lost 7 bases and 5 bases, in that order; junction bases with no gene match: 2. The sample in question was Tregs from blood, obtained before the transplant. V gene TRBV19 combines with J gene TRBJ2-2, with 9 bases identical to TRBD1. The source of this sequence is a human donor who received a combined kidney and bone marrow transplant. The CDR3 loop is CASNRGRTGELFF. The CDR3 coding sequence is TGTGCCAGTAACAGGGGGCGGACCGGGGAGCTGTTTTTT.